This record covers a single T cell receptor beta chain. As yet, its antigen is unknown. The source of the sample is a study of CD8 T cells in Susac syndrome. Study results and limitations: The study recognized that its TCR sequencing and HLA analysis covered a relatively small number of individuals.

Trimming removed 8 bases from V and 5 bases from J, with 10 bases in between. Germline V gene data show CDR1 as DFQATT and CDR2 as SNEGSKA (reference sequence). The length of the CDR3 is 10 residues. Random hexamers served to reverse transcribe about 0.5 to 1 ug RNA. TCRdb fed the immunoSEQ multiplex PCR reads into MiXCR, producing one record per CDR3 protein. The repertoire holds around 230,000 distinct CDR3 sequences, 95% seen once, with 0.075% to 0.095% in the top ten. The rearrangement joins TRBV20-1 to TRBJ2-7; no definite D call. The clonotype was recovered from a human donor with multiple sclerosis. The material sequenced was CD4+ T cells from PBMCs. CDR3 protein: CSLGPHEQYF. DNA of the CDR3: TGCAGTCTGGGCCCCCACGAGCAGTACTTC.